The 23 T cell receptor beta chains reported below all come from one sample, sequenced in a study of blood T cell repertoires in COVID-19. Using immunoSEQ multiplex PCR, the repertoire was profiled, and TCRdb retains in-frame clones only, with some absent. The sample lists about 220,000 clones, approximately 80% occurring once. Sequencing input: PBMCs or T cells enriched from blood (not recorded which). All receptors come from a woman in her thirties or forties with acute COVID-19.

This clone appeared many times. The chain carries TRBV7-9 and TRBJ1-3, with D unclear. Trimming removed 1 base from V and 0 bases from J, with 4 bases in between. Germline-derived CDR1 and CDR2 are SEHNR and FQNEAQ (reference sequence). The CDR3 is 14 amino acids. CDR3 DNA sequence: TGTGCCAGCAGCTTAGGGGCCTCTGGAAACACCATATATTTT. Translating it yields CASSLGASGNTIYF.

This sequence joins TRBV5-4 and TRBJ2-1, with 8 bases matching TRBD2. CDR1 SGHNT and CDR2 YYREEE come from the germline V gene (reference sequence). The CDR3 contains 12 residues. V dropped 5 bases and J dropped 14; count of bases not matched to a gene: 9. CDR3 nucleotide sequence: TGTGCCAGCAGAACCAAAGCGGGAGTTAAGTTCTTC. It encodes CASRTKAGVKFF.

The genes are TRBV5-6 and TRBJ1-2; D remains unclear. Germline V gives CDR1 SGHDT, CDR2 YYEEEE. The germline V and J ends were trimmed by 6 bases and 7 bases, with 19 bases remaining between them. The CDR3 totals 14 residues. This CDR3 is CASTEGHLRSGYTF. CDR3 DNA: TGTGCCAGCACTGAGGGCCACCTTAGGAGTGGCTACACCTTC.

This clone was picked up one time. This rearrangement joins TRBV7-7 to TRBJ2-5; tentatively, D is TRBD2 (5 bases). The CDR3 consists of 14 residues. V dropped 5 bases and J dropped 2 bases, with 12 bases sitting between them. Germline assignment: CDR1 SSHAT and CDR2 FNYEAQ (reference sequence). As DNA, the CDR3 is TGTGCCAGCAGCCGGAGCGGACCACAAGAGACCCAGTACTTC. Its translation: CASSRSGPQETQYF.

This clone has just a few counts. The chain has TRBV19 and TRBJ2-7, with TRBD2 matching 11 bases. Germline assignment: CDR1 LNHDA and CDR2 SQIVND (reference sequence). CDR3 length: 15 amino acids. V shed 5 bases and J 4 bases; nucleotides not matched to a gene: 7. CDR3: CASSVSSGGPYEQYF. The CDR3 DNA reads as TGTGCCAGTAGTGTCTCTAGCGGGGGGCCATACGAGCAGTACTTC.

The chain is built from TRBV25-1 and TRBJ1-1; no clear D gene. V lost 6 bases to trimming and J lost 3 bases, with 11 bases between them. This CDR3 has 13 residues. The germline gives CDR1 MGHDK, CDR2 SYGVNS. CDR3 loop: CASSPPGDTEAFF. The CDR3 DNA sequence: TGTGCCAGCAGCCCTCCCGGGGACACTGAAGCTTTCTTT.

The CDR3 nucleotides are TGTGCCAGTAGTACGGGACTAGCGGGGAACAATGAGCAGTTCTTC. Protein product: CASSTGLAGNNEQFF. The V call is TRBV19, the J call TRBJ2-1; 13 bases are a match to TRBD2. Germline V lookup: CDR1 LNHDA, CDR2 SQIVND (reference sequence). The CDR3 contains 15 residues. V lost 4 bases and J lost 5; bases outside the gene matches: 2.

This sequence joins TRBV19 and TRBJ1-2, with 7 nucleotides matching TRBD1. There are 14 residues in the CDR3. J was trimmed by 7 bases and V by 5 bases; bases with no gene match: 10. In germline, CDR1 is LNHDA, CDR2 SQIVND (reference sequence). The CDR3 coding sequence is TGTGCCAGTAGTTCCCCTCGGCAGGGGGGTGGCTACACCTTC. Translated, it gives CASSSPRQGGGYTF.

This clone is a singleton in its sample. This rearrangement joins TRBV6-5 to TRBJ2-1; 8 nucleotides agree with TRBD1. The CDR3 runs to 14 residues. The germline CDR1 and CDR2 sequences are MNHEY and SVGAGI. The J segment lost 5 bases and the V segment lost 2 bases, leaving 2 bases of the junction unmatched. CDR3 nucleotides: TGTGCCAGCAGTTACCAGGGGGCCCACAATGAGCAGTTCTTC. Its translation: CASSYQGAHNEQFF.

This chain joins TRBV19 and TRBJ1-1; D gene uncertain. The germline V gene encodes CDR1 LNHDA and CDR2 SQIVND (reference sequence). The V and J ends lost 1 base and 0 bases respectively, with 6 bases between them. The CDR3 length is 14 residues. CDR3 DNA: TGTGCCAGTAGTATAGGAGGGTTGAACACTGAAGCTTTCTTT. It encodes CASSIGGLNTEAFF.

Turning to this clone: One junction end disagrees with the germline gene, perhaps due to a read error. The rearrangement joins TRBV12-3 or TRBV12-4 to TRBJ2-7, with D hard to call. This CDR3 comprises 13 residues. CDR3 residues: CASSVAVAYEQYF. In nucleotides, the CDR3 is TGTGCCAGCAGTGTAGCAGTGGCTTACGAGCAGTACTTC.

A single count supports this clone. The chain couples TRBV6-5 to TRBJ1-2; 8 bases map to TRBD1. Per the germline V gene, CDR1 is MNHEY and CDR2 is SVGAGI. Germline trimming cut 2 bases from V and 7 bases from J; bases unmatched to any gene: 6. This CDR3 is 14 amino acids long. The CDR3 sequence: CASSYGQGNFGYTF. As DNA, the CDR3 is TGTGCCAGCAGTTACGGACAGGGTAATTTTGGCTACACCTTC.

CDR3 region: CASSPRQGSSYGYTF. CDR3 bases: TGTGCCAGCAGCCCCAGACAGGGCTCCAGCTATGGCTACACCTTC. J is TRBJ1-2 and V is TRBV7-8, with 7 nucleotides matching TRBD1. The CDR3 spans 15 residues. Unmatched junction bases numbered 10, after V lost 5 bases and J lost 4 bases. Per the germline V gene, CDR1 is SGHVS and CDR2 is FQNEAQ.

The chain is built from TRBV5-5 and TRBJ1-2, with 7 positions matching TRBD1. Germline values: CDR1 SGHKS, CDR2 YYEKEE (reference sequence). This CDR3 has 14 residues. V was pared by 5 bases and J by 3 bases, with 7 bases of the junction left unmatched. The CDR3 loop reads CASSSRGRDYGYTF. DNA for the CDR3: TGTGCCAGCAGTTCTAGGGGGCGCGACTATGGCTACACCTTC.

The chain carries TRBV7-2 and TRBJ2-1; the match to TRBD2 covers 7 bases. The J segment lost 4 bases and the V segment lost 2 bases, leaving 8 bases of the junction unmatched. This CDR3 contains 16 residues. Germline lookup yields CDR1 SGHTA and CDR2 FQGNSA. Here the CDR3 DNA reads TGTGCCAGCAGCTTAAACACCGGGACTACATACAATGAGCAGTTCTTC. Protein sequence: CASSLNTGTTYNEQFF.

The chain combines TRBV7-9 with TRBJ1-1; 10 nucleotides match TRBD1. This CDR3 has 13 residues. Germline assignment: CDR1 SEHNR and CDR2 FQNEAQ (reference sequence). V gave up 11 bases and J gave up 0 bases; unmatched junction bases: 3. CDR3 in amino acids: CAGDRGMNTEAFF. The CDR3 region has the DNA TGTGCCGGGGACAGGGGAATGAACACTGAAGCTTTCTTT. Variable domain in full (rest from reference TRBV7-9 and TRBJ1-1): DTGVSQNPRHKITKRGQNVTFRCDPISEHNRLYWYRQTLGQGPEFLTYFQNEAQLEKSRLLSDRFSAERPKGSFSTLEIQRTEQGDSAMYLCAGDRGMNTEAFFGQGTRLTVV.

The chain is built from TRBV5-1 and TRBJ1-1; TRBD1 might be the D (5 bases). The CDR3 spans 11 residues. V lost 6 bases, J lost 8 bases, and 11 bases lay in between. From germline, CDR1 is SGHRS and CDR2 YFSETQ. This CDR3 reads CASTRRGEAFF. The CDR3 DNA sequence: TGCGCCAGCACGAGGAGGGGAGAAGCTTTCTTT.

The sample holds one count of this clone. The chain carries TRBV19 and TRBJ1-4; 9 nucleotides match TRBD1. The CDR3 spans 16 residues. With V trimmed by 7 bases and J by 4 bases, 10 bases remained unmatched. CDR1 LNHDA and CDR2 SQIVND come from the germline V gene (reference sequence). CDR3 in amino acids: CASTTPPGQGNEKLFF. The CDR3 nucleotides are TGTGCCAGTACTACCCCTCCGGGACAGGGTAATGAAAAACTGTTTTTT.

The rearrangement joins TRBV19 to TRBJ1-2; 9 bases match TRBD1. Trimming at V came to 5 bases and at J to 3 bases, leaving 7 bases not matched to a gene. Germline CDR1 and CDR2: LNHDA and SQIVND (reference sequence). The CDR3 runs 15 residues. In DNA form, the CDR3 reads TGTGCCAGTAGTGACTACAGGGGGCGGGACTATGGCTACACCTTC. The encoded protein is CASSDYRGRDYGYTF.

This clone was detected only once. Other DNA variants within this sample encode the same CDR3. The chain uses TRBV9 and TRBJ1-2; no clear D. From germline, CDR1 is SGDLS and CDR2 YYNGEE. The CDR3 runs to 13 residues. The V end was cut by 4 bases, the J end by 4 bases, with 11 bases between. DNA for the CDR3: TGTGCCAGCAGCCTTTCCAGCGGCTATGGCTACACCTTC. Protein: CASSLSSGYGYTF.

The rearrangement uses TRBV19 and TRBJ1-5; TRBD1 might be the D (6 bases). V lost 4 bases to trimming and J lost 0 bases, with 13 bases between them. The germline gives CDR1 LNHDA, CDR2 SQIVND (reference sequence). The CDR3 spans 16 residues. CDR3 coding DNA: TGTGCCAGTAGTACCTTGGGACAACTTAGCAATCAGCCCCAGCATTTT. This codes for CASSTLGQLSNQPQHF.

This chain links TRBV29-1 with TRBJ1-1, with a weak D call TRBD1 (6 bases). The V gene lost 7 bases and the J gene lost 0 bases, with 15 bases spanning the gap. Germline CDR1 is SQVTM and CDR2 is ANQGSEA. The length of the CDR3 is 14 residues. DNA of the CDR3: TGCAGCGCTACACAGGGCTCTATGAACACTGAAGCTTTCTTT. Protein: CSATQGSMNTEAFF.

The chain links TRBV6-5 to TRBJ1-6, with D tentatively TRBD1 (6 bases). The CDR3 contains 15 residues. V lost 6 bases to trimming and J lost 9 bases, with 18 bases between them. Germline V gene lookup returns CDR1 MNHEY and CDR2 SVGAGI. CDR3 in amino acids: CASSEGGPFISPLHF. The CDR3 bases are TGTGCCAGCAGCGAGGGGGGGCCCTTTATTTCACCCCTCCACTTT.